This TCR beta chain was sequenced for a study of T-cell reconstitution after alpha-beta-depleted transplantation in children. Regarding the study as a whole: Where alpha-beta T cells came from about two months after transplant was reportedly several hundred expanded graft clones. The origin of high day-60 TCRbeta diversity in some patients lay in surviving recipient T cells and thymic progenitors.

During its preparation, the TCRbeta library received unique molecular identifiers. MiXCR, applied by TCRdb to the PCR reads, yields one record per CDR3 protein. The data contain 610,000 or so distinct CDR3 sequences, over 20% of them singletons. On this clonotype itself: The antigen is undetermined.

The receptor was derived from a boy under three years old with Wiskott-Aldrich syndrome, due to receive a stem cell transplant. The material was PBMCs, obtained before TCRalphabeta/CD19-depleted stem cell transplant.

The CDR3 DNA follows: TGCAGCGTCCAGGGGGTCGGGGCCTACGAGCAGTACTTC. This translates into CSVQGVGAYEQYF. The chain uses TRBV29-1 and TRBJ2-7; 7 bases are shared with TRBD1. The length of the CDR3 is 13 residues. Looked up from germline, CDR1 is SQVTM and CDR2 is ANQGSEA. V dropped 6 bases and J dropped 2; count of bases not matched to a gene: 7.